The 26 T cell receptor beta chains below all came from one sample that was sequenced in a study of T cell responses to AZD1222 COVID-19 vaccine (dated by TCRdb to the early 2020s). Library construction relied on the immunoSEQ multiplex PCR assay. The source is immuneACCESS, and TCRdb retained only in-frame sequences with V and J called. Part of the clones is not carried over; for the studies checked, unresolved V genes explain less than half of this, and the remainder is unexplained. This sample comprises approximately 150,000 clones, approximately 90% of them detected only once. The ten largest make up approximately 4% of the sample. In light of the paper, this sample's time point label describes: baseline before first vaccination. The source material was peripheral blood, sampled on day 0 of AZD1222 vaccination. Receptor source: an adult in good health.

CDR3: CASSPGLNSDRPYSNQPQHF. The CDR3 region has the DNA TGTGCCAGCAGCCCTGGTCTGAACAGTGATCGTCCCTATAGCAATCAGCCCCAGCATTTT. This chain connects TRBV5-8 to TRBJ1-5; D ambiguous. The CDR3 has 20 amino acids. Trimming cost V 4 bases and J 0 bases, with 26 bases left between them. The germline V gene encodes CDR1 SGHTS and CDR2 YDEGEE.

The chain is built from TRBV30 and TRBJ2-1, with 10 bases aligning to TRBD2. The germline V gene has CDR1 GTSNPN and CDR2 SVGIG (reference sequence). This CDR3 spans 13 amino acids. V lost 3 bases to trimming and J lost 10 bases; unmatched junction nucleotides: 6. CDR3 sequence reads: CAWSLAGDEEQFF. The CDR3 bases are TGTGCCTGGAGCCTAGCGGGAGACGAGGAGCAGTTCTTC.

The DNA for the CDR3 is TGTGCCAGCAGCCCAATTGGACGTATACTTTCCTACGAGCAGTACTTC. It specifies CASSPIGRILSYEQYF. V is TRBV5-6 and J is TRBJ2-7; D gene ambiguous. Trimming cost V 4 bases and J 1 base, with 18 bases left between them. Germline-derived CDR1 and CDR2 are SGHDT and YYEEEE. The CDR3 is 16 residues long.

The gene calls are TRBV19 and TRBJ2-7, with a possible D match to TRBD1 (6 bases). Trimming shortened V by 7 bases and J by 1 base, and 14 bases separated the two germline ends. Germline V lookup: CDR1 LNHDA, CDR2 SQIVND (reference sequence). CDR3 length: 14 amino acids. CDR3 coding DNA: TGTGCCAGTACCTCCAGGGACAAATCCTACGAGCAGTACTTC. Amino acids: CASTSRDKSYEQYF.

V and J are TRBV11-3 and TRBJ2-7, with 7 bases aligning to TRBD2. The CDR3 contains 15 residues. CDR1 and CDR2 from the germline V gene are SGHNT and YENEEA. The J segment lost 0 bases and the V segment lost 2 bases, leaving 4 bases of the junction unmatched. CDR3 DNA sequence: TGTGCCAGCAGCTTATCGTCGGGAGGCTCCTACGAGCAGTACTTC. Translation gives CASSLSSGGSYEQYF.

The chain links TRBV11-2 to TRBJ2-1, with D maybe TRBD1 (5 bases). The V gene's germline CDR1 is SGHAT and CDR2 FQNNGV. The CDR3 contains 14 residues. Trimming left V 5 bases short and J 7 bases short, with 15 bases between. Here the CDR3 reads CASSPGANWNEQFF. CDR3 nucleotide sequence: TGTGCCAGCAGCCCTGGGGCCAATTGGAATGAGCAGTTCTTC. The entire variable domain, with the rest obtained from reference TRBV11-2 and TRBJ2-1, is as follows: EAGVAQSPRYKIIEKRQSVAFWCNPISGHATLYWYQQILGQGPKLLIQFQNNGVVDDSQLPKDRFSAERLKGVDSTLKIQPAKLEDSAVYLCASSPGANWNEQFFGPGTRLTVL.

The chain links TRBV5-1 to TRBJ1-5; D possibly corresponds to TRBD1 (6 bases). V lost 7 bases and J 7 bases, leaving 18 bases between the germline ends. This CDR3 spans 14 amino acids. The germline V gene encodes CDR1 SGHRS and CDR2 YFSETQ. The DNA of the CDR3 is TGCGCCAGCGGAAAGAGCAGGGGTGGCCAGCCCCAGCATTTT. Translating it yields CASGKSRGGQPQHF. The full variable domain, rest sourced from reference TRBV5-1 and TRBJ1-5, is KAGVTQTPRYLIKTRGQQVTLSCSPISGHRSVSWYQQTPGQGLQFLFEYFSETQRNKGNFPGRFSGRQFSNSRSEMNVSTLELGDSALYLCASGKSRGGQPQHFGDGTRLSIL.

The chain employs TRBV19 and TRBJ2-1, with 9 bases that match TRBD2. The CDR3 is made up of 16 amino acids. In germline, CDR1 is LNHDA, CDR2 SQIVND (reference sequence). After removal of 4 bases from V and 3 bases from J, the junction contained 7 bases not matched to a gene. The CDR3 nucleotides are TGTGCCAGTAGTACGGAGACTAGCGGTTACTACAATGAGCAGTTCTTC. Residues: CASSTETSGYYNEQFF.

The CDR3 protein is CASSPLTGIQPQHF. DNA for the CDR3: TGTGCCAGCTCACCACTCACAGGGATACAGCCCCAGCATTTT. V usage is TRBV18 and J usage is TRBJ1-5, with D perhaps matching TRBD1 (6 bases). The length of the CDR3 is 14 residues. CDR1 KGHSH and CDR2 LQKENI come from the germline V gene. Trimming stripped 1 base from V and 7 bases from J, with 11 bases between.

This chain joins TRBV2 and TRBJ1-2, with a possible D match to TRBD1 (5 bases). Germline CDR1 is SNHLY and CDR2 is FYNNEI. The germline V and J ends were trimmed by 6 bases and 3 bases, with 11 bases remaining between them. This CDR3 has 13 amino acids. CDR3 protein: CASRGDGHYGYTF. In DNA form, the CDR3 reads TGTGCCAGCAGAGGGGACGGCCACTATGGCTACACCTTC.

The chain links TRBV6-5 to TRBJ1-2; perhaps TRBD1 as D (5 bases). CDR1 and CDR2 (germline): MNHEY, SVGAGI. V was trimmed by 0 bases and J by 0 bases, leaving 8 bases between them. This CDR3 comprises 15 residues. The CDR3 loop reads CASSYSWTTNYGYTF. CDR3 nucleotides: TGTGCCAGCAGTTACTCGTGGACAACTAACTATGGCTACACCTTC.

The chain combines TRBV12-3 or TRBV12-4 with TRBJ1-1; D not resolved. Deletions cut 6 bases from V and 2 bases from J, with 10 bases between. The CDR3 consists of 13 residues. DNA of the CDR3: TGTGCCAGCAGGAACGCAGTTAACACTGAAGCTTTCTTT. Protein product: CASRNAVNTEAFF.

The rearrangement uses TRBV7-3 and TRBJ2-5; tentative D call: TRBD2 (7 bases). CDR1 is SGHTA and CDR2 is FQGTGA in the germline V gene. The V and J ends lost 3 bases and 5 bases respectively, with 16 bases between them. This CDR3 region has 15 residues. The CDR3 DNA reads as TGTGCCAGCAGCTTTACCGGCAGGGGAGGGGAGACCCAGTACTTC. Amino acid sequence: CASSFTGRGGETQYF. The full variable domain, completed using reference TRBV7-3 and TRBJ2-5, is GAGVSQTPSNKVTEKGKYVELRCDPISGHTALYWYRQSLGQGPEFLIYFQGTGAADDSGLPNDRFFAVRPEGSVSTLKIQRTERGDSAVYLCASSFTGRGGETQYFGPGTRLLVL.

The chain employs TRBV5-4 and TRBJ1-4; no definite D call. The V end lost 1 base, the J end lost 2 bases, and 3 bases lay between the germline ends. CDR3 length: 13 amino acids. Germline V gene lookup returns CDR1 SGHNT and CDR2 YYREEE (reference sequence). The chain's CDR3 is CASSLFTNEKLFF. In DNA form, the CDR3 reads TGTGCCAGCAGCTTGTTTACTAATGAAAAACTGTTTTTT.

This clone appeared a few times. The chain recombines TRBV2 with TRBJ2-1; the D gene is possibly TRBD2 (5 bases). The CDR3 sequence is 17 residues long. The germline CDR1 and CDR2 sequences are SNHLY and FYNNEI. V lost 5 bases and J 0 bases, leaving 17 bases between the germline ends. CDR3 sequence: CASSQRPGTGSYNEQFF. In nucleotides, the CDR3 is TGTGCCAGCAGTCAGCGGCCGGGCACCGGCTCCTACAATGAGCAGTTCTTC.

CDR3 coding DNA: TGTGCCTGTATGGGACGGGGAAATTCACCCCTCCACTTT. Protein sequence: CACMGRGNSPLHF. The gene calls are TRBV30 and TRBJ1-6; TRBD1 might be the D (5 bases). Germline CDR1 is GTSNPN and CDR2 is SVGIG (reference sequence). V lost 6 bases and J lost 7, with 13 bases in between. The CDR3 covers 13 residues.

Only one count was recorded for this clone. V gene TRBV11-3 combines with J gene TRBJ1-2, with unresolved D. The CDR3 has 13 residues. In germline, CDR1 is SGHNT, CDR2 YENEEA. Trimming stripped 5 bases from V and 4 bases from J, with 11 bases between. The CDR3 protein is CASSPGRSYGYTF. The CDR3 nucleotides read TGTGCCAGCAGCCCAGGACGGAGCTATGGCTACACCTTC.

The chain links TRBV5-1 to TRBJ2-1; a possible D gene is TRBD2 (6 bases). The CDR3 has 15 amino acids. Trimming removed 0 bases at V and 3 bases at J, with 10 bases between. Per the germline V gene, CDR1 is SGHRS and CDR2 is YFSETQ. CDR3 residues: CASSLGTTHYNEQFF. CDR3 coding DNA: TGCGCCAGCAGCTTGGGGACTACCCACTACAATGAGCAGTTCTTC.

The chain links TRBV6-6 to TRBJ1-3; D gene uncertain. Trimming stripped 5 bases from V and 3 bases from J, with 20 bases between. This CDR3 contains 17 residues. The germline V gene encodes CDR1 MNHNY and CDR2 SVGAGI (reference sequence). In DNA, the CDR3 is TGTGCCAGCAGTCTACCTTATAGCGCGGATAGTGGAAACACCATATATTTT. This gives the protein CASSLPYSADSGNTIYF.

J is TRBJ2-5 and V is TRBV2; TRBD2 agrees at 7 bases. CDR3 length: 17 residues. Germline V gene lookup returns CDR1 SNHLY and CDR2 FYNNEI. V was clipped by 3 bases and J by 6 bases; unmatched bases: 16. The CDR3 DNA follows: TGTGCCAGCAGTGAGGGCTTTCGCGGGAGAAACAGAAAGACCCAGTACTTC. Translation gives CASSEGFRGRNRKTQYF.

The chain links TRBV7-9 to TRBJ2-1; 9 nucleotides agree with TRBD2. The CDR3 covers 17 residues. The V gene end was trimmed by 0 bases and the J gene end by 7 bases; junction bases not matched to a gene: 10. Looked up from germline, CDR1 is SEHNR and CDR2 is FQNEAQ (reference sequence). The CDR3 DNA reads as TGTGCCAGCAGCTTAGCCCCACTAGGCGGGAGGGCAAATGAGCAGTTCTTC. As protein: CASSLAPLGGRANEQFF.

The CDR3 sequence is CASSLYSGQGANEQYF. For the CDR3, the DNA is TGTGCCAGCAGTTTGTACTCGGGACAGGGGGCCAACGAGCAGTACTTC. This chain joins TRBV6-5 and TRBJ2-7; the match to TRBD1 covers 12 bases. The CDR3 covers 16 residues. Germline values: CDR1 MNHEY, CDR2 SVGAGI. The V and J ends lost 4 bases and 5 bases, in that order; junction bases with no gene match: 9.

The chain uses TRBV11-3 and TRBJ2-7; D perhaps matches TRBD1 (5 bases). The germline V gene has CDR1 SGHNT and CDR2 YENEEA. V was pared by 4 bases and J by 2 bases, with 9 bases between. The CDR3 sequence is 13 residues long. CDR3 sequence: CASSWQGTYEQYF. In nucleotides, the CDR3 is TGTGCCAGCAGCTGGCAGGGAACCTACGAGCAGTACTTC.

The genes are TRBV24-1 and TRBJ1-3; D remains ambiguous. V was clipped by 4 bases and J by 2 bases, with 2 bases between them. The CDR3 extends over 12 amino acids. CDR1 is KGHDR and CDR2 is SFDVKD in the germline V gene. The CDR3 loop is CATSETGNTIYF. Here the CDR3 DNA reads TGTGCCACCAGTGAAACTGGAAACACCATATATTTT.

This rearrangement joins TRBV28 to TRBJ2-5; either TRBD1 or TRBD2 may supply D (5 bases each). The germline V gene encodes CDR1 MDHEN and CDR2 SYDVKM. Trimming pared 5 bases from V and 9 bases from J, leaving 19 bases between. The CDR3 totals 14 residues. The CDR3 nucleotides are TGTGCCAGCAGTCCGCCCGGGACCCCGAAGCCCCAGTACTTC. It yields the protein CASSPPGTPKPQYF.

The gene calls are TRBV4-2 and TRBJ1-2; D is unresolved. The CDR3 sequence is 14 residues long. V lost 0 bases and J 3 bases, leaving 8 bases between the germline ends. CDR1 is LGHNA and CDR2 is YNFKEQ in the germline V gene. The CDR3 reads CASSQDTTYYGYTF. CDR3 in DNA: TGTGCCAGCAGCCAAGACACCACCTACTATGGCTACACCTTC.